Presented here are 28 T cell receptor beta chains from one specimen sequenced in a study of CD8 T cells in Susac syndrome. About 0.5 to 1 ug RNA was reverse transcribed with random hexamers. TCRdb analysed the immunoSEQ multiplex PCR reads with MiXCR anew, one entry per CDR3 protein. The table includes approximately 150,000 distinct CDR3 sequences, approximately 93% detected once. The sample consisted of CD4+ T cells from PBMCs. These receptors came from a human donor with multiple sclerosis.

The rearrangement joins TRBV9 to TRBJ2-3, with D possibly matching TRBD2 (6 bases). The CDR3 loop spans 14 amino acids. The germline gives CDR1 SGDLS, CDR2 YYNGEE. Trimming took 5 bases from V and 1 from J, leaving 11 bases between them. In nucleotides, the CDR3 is TGTGCCAGCAGAGGAGGGCGGGGCACAGATACGCAGTATTTT. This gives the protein CASRGGRGTDTQYF.

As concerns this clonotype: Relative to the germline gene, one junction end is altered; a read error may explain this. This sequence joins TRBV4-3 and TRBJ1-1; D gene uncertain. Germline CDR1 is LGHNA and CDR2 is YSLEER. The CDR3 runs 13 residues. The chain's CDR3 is CASSRSVGGSSVF. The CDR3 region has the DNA TGCGCCAGCAGTCGATCAGTGGGAGGGAGCTCGGTCTTT.

The CDR3: CASRTGGNPDGELFF. The CDR3, as DNA: TGTGCCAGCAGGACGGGGGGCAACCCGGACGGGGAGCTGTTTTTT. This chain connects TRBV6-5 to TRBJ2-2, with D perhaps TRBD2 (7 bases). The CDR3 has 15 residues. The V and J ends lost 6 bases and 7 bases respectively, with 18 bases between them. The V gene's germline CDR1 is MNHEY and CDR2 SVGAGI.

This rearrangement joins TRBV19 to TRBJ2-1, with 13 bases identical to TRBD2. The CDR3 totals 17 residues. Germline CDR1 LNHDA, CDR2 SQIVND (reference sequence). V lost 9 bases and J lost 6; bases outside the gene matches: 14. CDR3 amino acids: CASSGTSGTTTFNEQFF. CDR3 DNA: TGTGCCAGCTCCGGGACTAGCGGGACCACAACATTCAATGAGCAGTTCTTC. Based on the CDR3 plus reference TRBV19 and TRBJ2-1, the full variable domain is DGGITQSPKYLFRKEGQNVTLSCEQNLNHDAMYWYRQDPGQGLRLIYYSQIVNDFQKGDIAEGYSVSREKKESFPLTVTSAQKNPTAFYLCASSGTSGTTTFNEQFFGPGTRLTVL.

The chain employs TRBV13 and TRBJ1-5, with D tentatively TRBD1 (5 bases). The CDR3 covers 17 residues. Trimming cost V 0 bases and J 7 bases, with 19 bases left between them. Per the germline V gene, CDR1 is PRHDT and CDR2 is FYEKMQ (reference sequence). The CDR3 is CASSLGRAGSRGQPQHF. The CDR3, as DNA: TGTGCCAGCAGCTTAGGCCGGGCAGGGTCCCGAGGACAGCCCCAGCATTTT.

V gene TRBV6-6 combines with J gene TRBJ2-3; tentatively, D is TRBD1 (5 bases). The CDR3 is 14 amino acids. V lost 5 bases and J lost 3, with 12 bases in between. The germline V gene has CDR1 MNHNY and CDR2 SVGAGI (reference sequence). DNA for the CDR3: TGTGCCAGCAGTAACGGACATCCGACAGATACGCAGTATTTT. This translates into CASSNGHPTDTQYF.

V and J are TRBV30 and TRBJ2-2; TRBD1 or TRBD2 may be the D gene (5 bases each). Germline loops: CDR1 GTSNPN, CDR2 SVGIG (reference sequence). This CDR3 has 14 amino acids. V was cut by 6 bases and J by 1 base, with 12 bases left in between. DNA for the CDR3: TGTGCCTGCGGCAGGGACGGGAACACCGGGGAGCTGTTTTTT. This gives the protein CACGRDGNTGELFF.

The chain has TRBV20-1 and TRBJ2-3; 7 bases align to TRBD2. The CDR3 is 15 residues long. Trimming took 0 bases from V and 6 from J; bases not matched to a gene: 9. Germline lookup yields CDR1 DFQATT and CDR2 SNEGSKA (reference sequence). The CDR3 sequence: CSARDAQRGGDTQYF. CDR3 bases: TGCAGTGCTAGAGATGCCCAGCGGGGAGGGGATACGCAGTATTTT.

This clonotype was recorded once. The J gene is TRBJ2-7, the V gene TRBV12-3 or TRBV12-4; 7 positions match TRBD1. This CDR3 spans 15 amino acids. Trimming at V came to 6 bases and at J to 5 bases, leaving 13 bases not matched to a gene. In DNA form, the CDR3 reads TGTGCCAGCAGATACTCCTCGACAGGGTCCAACGAGCAGTACTTC. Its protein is CASRYSSTGSNEQYF.

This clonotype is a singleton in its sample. Written as DNA, the CDR3 is TGCAGTGCTAGGACTAGCAACGATGAGCAGTTCTTC. This translates into CSARTSNDEQFF. This chain uses TRBV20-1 with TRBJ2-1, with 7 bases identical to TRBD2. This CDR3 region has 12 residues. CDR1 is DFQATT and CDR2 is SNEGSKA in the germline V gene (reference sequence). J gave up 8 bases and V 3 bases, and 4 bases lay outside the gene matches.

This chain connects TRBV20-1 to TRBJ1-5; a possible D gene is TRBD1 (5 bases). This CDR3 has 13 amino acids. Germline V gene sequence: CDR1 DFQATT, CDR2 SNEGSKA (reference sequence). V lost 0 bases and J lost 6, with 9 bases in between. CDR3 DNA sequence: TGCAGTGCTAGAGATGGAGGGACTCAGCCCCAGCATTTT. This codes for CSARDGGTQPQHF.

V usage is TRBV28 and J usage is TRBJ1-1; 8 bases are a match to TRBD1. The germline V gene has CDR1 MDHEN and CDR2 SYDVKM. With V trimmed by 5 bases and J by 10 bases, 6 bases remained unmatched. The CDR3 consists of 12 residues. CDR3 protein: CASSLLDRGAFF. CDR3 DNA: TGTGCCAGCAGTCTACTCGACAGGGGAGCTTTCTTT.

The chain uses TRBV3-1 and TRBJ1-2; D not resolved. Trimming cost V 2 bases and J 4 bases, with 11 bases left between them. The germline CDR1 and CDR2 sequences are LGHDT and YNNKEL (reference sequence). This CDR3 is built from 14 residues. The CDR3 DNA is TGTGCCAGCAGCCAAACGCACGCAGGCTATGGCTACACCTTC. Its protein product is CASSQTHAGYGYTF.

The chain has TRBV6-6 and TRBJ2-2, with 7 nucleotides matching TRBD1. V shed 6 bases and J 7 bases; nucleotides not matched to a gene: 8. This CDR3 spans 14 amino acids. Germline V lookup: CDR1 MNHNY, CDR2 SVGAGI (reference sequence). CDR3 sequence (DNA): TGTGCCAGCAGGCCCCGACAGGGCCGCGGGGAGCTGTTTTTT. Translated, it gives CASRPRQGRGELFF.

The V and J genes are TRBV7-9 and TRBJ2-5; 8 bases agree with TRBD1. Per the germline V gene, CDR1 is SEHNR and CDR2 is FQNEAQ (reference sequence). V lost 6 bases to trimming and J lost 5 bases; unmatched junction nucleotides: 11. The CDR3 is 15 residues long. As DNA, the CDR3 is TGTGCCAGCAGTCTAGGACAGGGCGAGAGGGAGACCCAGTACTTC. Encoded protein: CASSLGQGERETQYF.

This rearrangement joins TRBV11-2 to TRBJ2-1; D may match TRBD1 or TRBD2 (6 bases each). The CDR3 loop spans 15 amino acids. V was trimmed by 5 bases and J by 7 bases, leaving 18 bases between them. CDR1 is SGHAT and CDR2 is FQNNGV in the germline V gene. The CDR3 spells CASSPPGRGGNEQFF. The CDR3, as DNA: TGTGCCAGCAGCCCTCCGGGGAGAGGGGGGAATGAGCAGTTCTTC.

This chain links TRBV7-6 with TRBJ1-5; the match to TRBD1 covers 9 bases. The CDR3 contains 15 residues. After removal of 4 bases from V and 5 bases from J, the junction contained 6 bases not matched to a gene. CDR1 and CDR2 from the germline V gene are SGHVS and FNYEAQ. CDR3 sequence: CASSSGQGIHQPQHF. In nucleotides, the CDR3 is TGTGCCAGCAGCTCCGGACAGGGGATCCATCAGCCCCAGCATTTT.

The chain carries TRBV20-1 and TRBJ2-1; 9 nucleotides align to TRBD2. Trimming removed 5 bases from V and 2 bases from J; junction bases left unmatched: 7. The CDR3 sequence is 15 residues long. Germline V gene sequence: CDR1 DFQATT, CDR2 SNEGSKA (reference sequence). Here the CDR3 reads CSASQAGGAYNEQFF. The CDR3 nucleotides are TGCAGTGCTTCTCAAGCGGGAGGCGCCTACAATGAGCAGTTCTTC.

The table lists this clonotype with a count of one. The CDR3 DNA is TGTGCCAGCTCACCATTGGGAGAGGGGAACATTCAGTACTTC. This codes for CASSPLGEGNIQYF. This chain links TRBV18 with TRBJ2-4; perhaps D is TRBD1 or TRBD2 (5 bases each). Trimming cost V 2 bases and J 7 bases, with 12 bases left between them. CDR1 and CDR2 from the germline V gene are KGHSH and LQKENI. The CDR3 is 14 amino acids.

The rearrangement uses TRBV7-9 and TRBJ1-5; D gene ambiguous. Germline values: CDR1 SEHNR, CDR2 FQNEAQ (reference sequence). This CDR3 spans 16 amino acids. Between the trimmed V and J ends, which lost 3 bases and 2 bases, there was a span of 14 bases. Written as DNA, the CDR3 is TGTGCCAGCAGCTTCTATCCCTCCCGTGGCAATCAGCCCCAGCATTTT. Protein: CASSFYPSRGNQPQHF.

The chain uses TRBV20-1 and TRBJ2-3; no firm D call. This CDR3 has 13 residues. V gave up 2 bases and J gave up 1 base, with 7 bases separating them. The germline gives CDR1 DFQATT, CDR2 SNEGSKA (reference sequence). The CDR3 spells CSARSRGTDTQYF. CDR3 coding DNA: TGCAGTGCTAGATCCCGGGGCACAGATACGCAGTATTTT.

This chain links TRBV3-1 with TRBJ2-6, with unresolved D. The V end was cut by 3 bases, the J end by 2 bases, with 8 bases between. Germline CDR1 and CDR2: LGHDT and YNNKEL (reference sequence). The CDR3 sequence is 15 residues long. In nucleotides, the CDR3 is TGTGCCAGCAGCCATGGTGGGACTGGGGCCAACGTCCTGACTTTC. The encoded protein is CASSHGGTGANVLTF.

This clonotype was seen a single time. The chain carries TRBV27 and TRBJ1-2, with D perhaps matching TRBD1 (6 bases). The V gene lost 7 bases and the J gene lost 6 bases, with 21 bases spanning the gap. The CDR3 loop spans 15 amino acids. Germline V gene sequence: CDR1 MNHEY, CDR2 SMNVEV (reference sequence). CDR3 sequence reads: CASTKSGGPNDGYTF. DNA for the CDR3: TGTGCCAGCACCAAAAGTGGGGGGCCCAACGATGGCTACACCTTC.

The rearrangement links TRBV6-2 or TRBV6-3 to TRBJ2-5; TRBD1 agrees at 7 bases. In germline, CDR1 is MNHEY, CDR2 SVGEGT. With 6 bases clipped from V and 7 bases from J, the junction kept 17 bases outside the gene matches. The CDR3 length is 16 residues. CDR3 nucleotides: TGTGCCAGCAGCATTGTGCCGGGACAGCGCTCGTGGACCCAGTACTTC. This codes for CASSIVPGQRSWTQYF.

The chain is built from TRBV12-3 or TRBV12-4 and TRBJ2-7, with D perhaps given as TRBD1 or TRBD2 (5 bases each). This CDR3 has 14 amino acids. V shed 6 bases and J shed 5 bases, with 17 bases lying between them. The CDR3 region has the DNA TGTGCCAGCAGGCCCCAGGTCGGGACCCACGAGCAGTACTTC. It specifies CASRPQVGTHEQYF.

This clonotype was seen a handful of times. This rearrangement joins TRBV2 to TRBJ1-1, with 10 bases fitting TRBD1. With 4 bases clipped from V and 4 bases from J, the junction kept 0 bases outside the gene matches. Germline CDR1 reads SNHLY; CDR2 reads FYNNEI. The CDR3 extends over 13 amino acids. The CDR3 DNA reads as TGTGCCAGCAGTGGGACAGGGGGCACTGAAGCTTTCTTT. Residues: CASSGTGGTEAFF. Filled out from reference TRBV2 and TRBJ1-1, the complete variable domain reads EPEVTQTPSHQVTQMGQEVILRCVPISNHLYFYWYRQILGQKVEFLVSFYNNEISEKSEIFDDQFSVERPDGSNFTLKIRSTKLEDSAMYFCASSGTGGTEAFFGQGTRLTVV.

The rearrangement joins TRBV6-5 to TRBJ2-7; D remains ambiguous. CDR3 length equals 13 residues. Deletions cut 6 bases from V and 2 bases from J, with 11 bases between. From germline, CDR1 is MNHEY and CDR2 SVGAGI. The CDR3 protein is CASRGSSTYEQYF. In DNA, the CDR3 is TGTGCCAGCAGAGGAAGTTCTACCTACGAGCAGTACTTC.

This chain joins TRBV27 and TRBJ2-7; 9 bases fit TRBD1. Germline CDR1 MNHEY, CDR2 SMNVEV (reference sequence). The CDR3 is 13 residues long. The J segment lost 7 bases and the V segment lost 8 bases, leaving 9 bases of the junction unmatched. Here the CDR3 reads CASRRTGAGEQYF. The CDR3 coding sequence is TGTGCCAGCCGACGGACAGGGGCGGGGGAGCAGTACTTC.